This T cell receptor beta chain derives from a study of blood T cells in healthy people across ages. This clonotype was seen a few times. The target antigen is unknown. Whole-study findings and limits: Expanded clonotype shifts may have been confounded, as the donors had an unknown CMV status. Both higher diversity and more naive CD4+ cells marked long-lived donors when set against aged donors.

CDR3 length: 13 residues. Germline assignment: CDR1 SQVTM and CDR2 ANQGSEA. The ends were cut back, 3 bases at V and 5 bases at J, with 13 bases in the middle. PCR was performed a second time for about 6 to 12 cycles using a sample-barcoded 5' primer and a J-beta primer mix. TCRdb ran MiXCR on the 5' RACE reads and lists one entry per CDR3 protein. Seen here are approximately 1.5 million distinct CDR3 sequences, 34% observed once, and the top ten hold about 11%. The source of this sequence is a woman in her 30s in good health. Material for sequencing was blood. The chain carries TRBV29-1 and TRBJ2-5, with D perhaps matching TRBD2 (7 bases). The CDR3 loop reads CSVDLGGAETQYF. As DNA, the CDR3 is TGCAGCGTTGACTTAGGGGGGGCGGAGACCCAGTACTTC.